This T cell receptor (beta chain) was observed in a study of chemoradiotherapy in HPV16-positive cancers. Whole-study context: Candidate HPV-specific clones and shared TCR motifs came from a couple of HPV16-positive patients.

This clone has only one observation. Trimming removed 2 bases from V and 5 bases from J; junction bases left unmatched: 6. The CDR3 sequence is 15 residues long. Germline values: CDR1 SGHDN, CDR2 FVKESK. This table comes from immunoSEQ multiplex PCR, and its TCRdb copy is limited to in-frame clones, with some not included. The data hold about 68,000 clones, with about 90% observed a single time. Samples were taken several times over chemoradiotherapy. The sequences come from blood, collected from a patient who underwent chemoradiotherapy. The chain carries TRBV14 and TRBJ2-3; 8 bases line up with TRBD2. The source is a human donor with HPV-associated anogenital cancer. Here the CDR3 reads CASSQKSGGRDTQYF. The CDR3 DNA follows: TGTGCCAGCAGCCAAAAAAGCGGGGGAAGAGATACGCAGTATTTT.